A single sample is the source of the 8 T cell receptor beta chains below, sequenced in a study of cytomegalovirus exposure and HLA in healthy donors. The primer mix had 60 Vbeta and 13 Jbeta primers. Sequenced by immunoSEQ multiplex PCR; TCRdb stores in-frame clones only, minus some. The sample gives about 95,000 clones, about four fifths of which show up once; around 5% is in the top ten. What was sequenced was PBMCs. These receptors came from a woman aged 35 to 49 in good health and CMV-seronegative.

The rearrangement links TRBV4-2 to TRBJ1-2; D may be TRBD1 (5 bases). There are 14 residues in the CDR3. The ends were cut back, 1 base at V and 3 bases at J, with 9 bases in the middle. CDR1 and CDR2 from the germline V gene are LGHNA and YNFKEQ. CDR3 sequence reads: CASSQVPGYYGYTF. DNA of the CDR3: TGTGCCAGCAGCCAAGTACCAGGGTACTATGGCTACACCTTC.

This chain connects TRBV19 to TRBJ1-5; 9 bases align to TRBD1. V dropped 3 bases and J dropped 11; count of bases not matched to a gene: 11. CDR1 is LNHDA and CDR2 is SQIVND in the germline V gene (reference sequence). This CDR3 contains 15 residues. The CDR3 region has the DNA TGTGCCAGTAGTATGGGGACAGGGCTCAGGATGGCCCAGCATTTT. Encoded protein: CASSMGTGLRMAQHF.

The chain is built from TRBV5-1 and TRBJ1-2, with 9 bases that match TRBD1. CDR3 length: 15 residues. V was clipped by 3 bases and J by 7 bases; unmatched bases: 10. Germline CDR1 is SGHRS and CDR2 is YFSETQ. The CDR3 DNA follows: TGCGCCAGCAGCTCCGGGACAGGGATCGTTGGTGGCTACACCTTC. Translation: CASSSGTGIVGGYTF.

The rearrangement joins TRBV12-5 to TRBJ1-4, with a possible D match to TRBD1 (5 bases). The germline V gene has CDR1 LGHNT and CDR2 FRNRAP. The CDR3 has 16 residues. V lost 6 bases, J lost 2 bases, and 16 bases lay in between. CDR3 bases: TGTGCTAGTGGCACTGGTTTGGGACTGACTAATGAAAAACTGTTTTTT. It translates to CASGTGLGLTNEKLFF.

The chain carries TRBV6-1 and TRBJ1-2; D remains ambiguous. This CDR3 is built from 15 residues. V was trimmed by 2 bases and J by 4 bases, leaving 14 bases between them. The germline CDR1 and CDR2 sequences are MNHNS and SASEGT. DNA for the CDR3: TGTGCCAGCAGTGAAACTTACGGACTAAGCTATGGCTACACCTTC. This translates into CASSETYGLSYGYTF.

This clone was picked up a small number of times. The chain uses TRBV7-8 and TRBJ2-7, with D tentatively TRBD2 (6 bases). Germline-derived CDR1 and CDR2 are SGHVS and FQNEAQ. V was trimmed by 4 bases and J by 7 bases, leaving 17 bases between them. The CDR3 extends over 14 amino acids. CDR3 sequence reads: CASSSEAPAGEQYF. CDR3 in DNA: TGTGCCAGCAGCTCCGAAGCCCCGGCGGGGGAGCAGTACTTC. Full variable domain (remainder filled in from reference TRBV7-8 and TRBJ2-7): GAGVSQSPRYKVAKRGQDVALRCDPISGHVSLFWYQQALGQGPEFLTYFQNEAQLDKSGLPSDRFFAERPEGSVSTLKIQRTQQEDSAVYLCASSSEAPAGEQYFGPGTRLTVT.

This chain joins TRBV25-1 and TRBJ1-1, with D perhaps TRBD1 (5 bases). V was pared by 11 bases and J by 10 bases, with 17 bases between. The CDR3 sequence is 11 residues long. CDR1 and CDR2 from the germline V gene are MGHDK and SYGVNS. CDR3 nucleotides: TGTGCCGCCGGGGGTACATGGGGAGCTTTCTTT. Translated: CAAGGTWGAFF.

The chain is built from TRBV29-1 and TRBJ1-2; D remains ambiguous. There are 13 residues in the CDR3. Germline V CDR1 and CDR2: SQVTM, ANQGSEA. Trimming removed 4 bases from V and 5 bases from J, with 14 bases in between. Here the CDR3 DNA reads TGCAGCGTTGGCACGGGTTCATATTATGGCTACACCTTC. This codes for CSVGTGSYYGYTF. The complete variable domain, with remaining parts taken from reference TRBV29-1 and TRBJ1-2, reads SAVISQKPSRDICQRGTSLTIQCQVDSQVTMMFWYRQQPGQSLTLIATANQGSEATYESGFVIDKFPISRPNLTFSTLTVSNMSPEDSSIYLCSVGTGSYYGYTFGSGTRLTVV.